This TCR beta chain was obtained from a study of CD8 T cells in Susac syndrome. When the RNA was reverse transcribed, random hexamers were used with an input of about 0.5 to 1 ug. TCR beta CDR3 was amplified by immunoSEQ covering 54 Vbeta and 13 Jbeta. TCRdb itself ran the immunoSEQ multiplex PCR reads through MiXCR, one entry per CDR3 protein. Among 210,000 or so distinct CDR3 sequences listed, about 90% were seen once. The CDR3 length is 17 residues. The germline V gene encodes CDR1 SEHNR and CDR2 FQNEAQ (reference sequence). Deletions cut 5 bases from V and 3 bases from J, with 22 bases between. The specimen sequenced was CD8+ T cells from PBMCs. The sequence derives from a human donor with multiple sclerosis. This sequence joins TRBV7-9 and TRBJ2-5; possible D gene TRBD2, 6 bases. The chain's CDR3 is CASSPGLSGAGEETQYF. In DNA, the CDR3 is TGTGCCAGCAGCCCCGGACTATCGGGCGCCGGGGAAGAGACCCAGTACTTC.